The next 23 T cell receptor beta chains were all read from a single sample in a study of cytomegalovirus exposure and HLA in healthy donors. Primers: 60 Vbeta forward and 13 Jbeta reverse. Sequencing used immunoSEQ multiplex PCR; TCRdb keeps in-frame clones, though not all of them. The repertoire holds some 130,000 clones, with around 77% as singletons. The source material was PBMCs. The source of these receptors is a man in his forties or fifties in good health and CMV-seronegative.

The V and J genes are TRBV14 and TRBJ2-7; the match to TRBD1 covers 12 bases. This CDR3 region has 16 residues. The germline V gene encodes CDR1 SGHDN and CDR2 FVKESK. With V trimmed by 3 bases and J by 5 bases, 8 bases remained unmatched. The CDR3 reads CASSQATGTGGDEQYF. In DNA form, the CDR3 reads TGTGCCAGCAGCCAGGCTACCGGGACAGGGGGCGACGAGCAGTACTTC.

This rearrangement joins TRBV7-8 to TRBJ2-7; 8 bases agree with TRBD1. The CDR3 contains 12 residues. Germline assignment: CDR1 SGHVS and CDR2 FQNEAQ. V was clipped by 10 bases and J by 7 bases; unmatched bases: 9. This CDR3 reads CATGGQASEQYF. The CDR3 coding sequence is TGTGCCACAGGGGGCCAGGCGTCTGAGCAGTACTTC.

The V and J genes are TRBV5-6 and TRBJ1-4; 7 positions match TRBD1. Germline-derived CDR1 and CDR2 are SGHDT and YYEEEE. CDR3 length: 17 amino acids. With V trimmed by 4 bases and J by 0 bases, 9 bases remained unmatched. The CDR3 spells CASSLIGQATTNEKLFF. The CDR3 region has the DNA TGTGCCAGCAGCCTCATTGGACAGGCGACAACTAATGAAAAACTGTTTTTT.

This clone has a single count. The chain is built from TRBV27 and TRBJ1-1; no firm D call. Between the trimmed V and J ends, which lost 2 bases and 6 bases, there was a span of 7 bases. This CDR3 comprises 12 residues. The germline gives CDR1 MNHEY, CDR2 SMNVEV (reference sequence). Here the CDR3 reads CASSLPGSEAFF. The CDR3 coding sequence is TGTGCCAGCAGTTTACCGGGATCTGAAGCTTTCTTT.

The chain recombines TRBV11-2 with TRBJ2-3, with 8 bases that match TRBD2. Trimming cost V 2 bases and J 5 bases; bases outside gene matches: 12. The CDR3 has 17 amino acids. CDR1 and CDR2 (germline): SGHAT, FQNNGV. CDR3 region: CASSLTSSGSFGDTQYF. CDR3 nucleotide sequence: TGTGCCAGCAGCTTAACGTCCAGCGGGAGTTTCGGAGATACGCAGTATTTT. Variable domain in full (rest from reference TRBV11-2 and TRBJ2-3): EAGVAQSPRYKIIEKRQSVAFWCNPISGHATLYWYQQILGQGPKLLIQFQNNGVVDDSQLPKDRFSAERLKGVDSTLKIQPAKLEDSAVYLCASSLTSSGSFGDTQYFGPGTRLTVL.

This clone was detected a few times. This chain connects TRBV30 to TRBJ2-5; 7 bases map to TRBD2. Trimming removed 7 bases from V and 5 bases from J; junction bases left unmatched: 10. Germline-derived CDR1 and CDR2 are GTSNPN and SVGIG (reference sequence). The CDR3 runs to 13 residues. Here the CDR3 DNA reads TGTGCCTCATCCCCGCGGGAGTGGGAGACCCAGTACTTC. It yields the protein CASSPREWETQYF.

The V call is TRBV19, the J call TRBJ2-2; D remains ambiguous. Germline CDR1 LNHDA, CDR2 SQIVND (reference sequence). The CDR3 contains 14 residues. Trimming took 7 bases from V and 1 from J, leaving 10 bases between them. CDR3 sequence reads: CASKKPGNTGELFF. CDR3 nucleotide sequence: TGTGCCAGTAAAAAGCCAGGGAACACCGGGGAGCTGTTTTTT.

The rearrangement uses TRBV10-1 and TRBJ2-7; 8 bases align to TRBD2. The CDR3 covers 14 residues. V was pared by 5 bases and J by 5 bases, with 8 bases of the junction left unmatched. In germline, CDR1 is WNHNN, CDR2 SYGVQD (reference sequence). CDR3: CASSSSRTSNEQYF. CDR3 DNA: TGCGCCAGCAGTTCCTCCAGGACTAGCAACGAGCAGTACTTC.

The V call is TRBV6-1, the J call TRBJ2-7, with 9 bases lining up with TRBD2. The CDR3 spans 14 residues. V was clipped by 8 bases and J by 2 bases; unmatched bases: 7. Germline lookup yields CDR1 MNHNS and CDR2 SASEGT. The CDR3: CASVPTSGPYEQYF. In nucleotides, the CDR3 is TGTGCCAGCGTACCGACTAGCGGCCCCTACGAGCAGTACTTC.

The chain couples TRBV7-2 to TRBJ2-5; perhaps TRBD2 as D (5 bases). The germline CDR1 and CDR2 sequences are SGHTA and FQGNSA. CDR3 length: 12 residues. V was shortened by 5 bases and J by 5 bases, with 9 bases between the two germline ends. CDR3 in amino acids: CASSQWRETQYF. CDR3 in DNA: TGTGCCAGCAGCCAATGGAGGGAGACCCAGTACTTC.

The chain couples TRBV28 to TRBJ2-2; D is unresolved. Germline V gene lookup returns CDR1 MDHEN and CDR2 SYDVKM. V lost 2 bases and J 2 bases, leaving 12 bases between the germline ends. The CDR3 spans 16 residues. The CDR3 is CASSLMSRLNTGELFF. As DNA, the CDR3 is TGTGCCAGCAGTTTAATGAGCAGGTTAAACACCGGGGAGCTGTTTTTT.

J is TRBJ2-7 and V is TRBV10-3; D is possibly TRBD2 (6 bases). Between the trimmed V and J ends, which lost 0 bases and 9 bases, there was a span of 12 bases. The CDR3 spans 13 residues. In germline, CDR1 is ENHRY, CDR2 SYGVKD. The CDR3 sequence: CAISESRDSGQYF. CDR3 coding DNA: TGTGCCATCAGTGAGTCTAGGGACTCTGGGCAGTACTTC.

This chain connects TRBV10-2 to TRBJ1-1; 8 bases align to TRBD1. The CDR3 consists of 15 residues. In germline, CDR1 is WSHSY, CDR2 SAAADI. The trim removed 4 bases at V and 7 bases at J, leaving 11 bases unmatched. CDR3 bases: TGCGCCAGCAGTGGGCAGGACAGGGCGGAGGGTGAAGCTTTCTTT. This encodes CASSGQDRAEGEAFF.

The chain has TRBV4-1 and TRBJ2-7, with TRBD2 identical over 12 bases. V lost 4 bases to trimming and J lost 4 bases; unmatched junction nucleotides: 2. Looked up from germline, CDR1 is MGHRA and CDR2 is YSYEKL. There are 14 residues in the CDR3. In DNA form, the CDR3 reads TGCGCCAGCAGCCGGACTAGCGGGGTTTACGAGCAGTACTTC. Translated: CASSRTSGVYEQYF.

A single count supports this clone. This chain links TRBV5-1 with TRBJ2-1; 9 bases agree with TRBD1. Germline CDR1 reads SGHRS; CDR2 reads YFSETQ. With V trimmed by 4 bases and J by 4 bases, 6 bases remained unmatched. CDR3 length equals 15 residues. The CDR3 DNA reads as TGCGCCAGCAGCCAGGGACAGGGCACATACAATGAGCAGTTCTTC. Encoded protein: CASSQGQGTYNEQFF. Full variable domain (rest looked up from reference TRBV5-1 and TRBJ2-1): KAGVTQTPRYLIKTRGQQVTLSCSPISGHRSVSWYQQTPGQGLQFLFEYFSETQRNKGNFPGRFSGRQFSNSRSEMNVSTLELGDSALYLCASSQGQGTYNEQFFGPGTRLTVL.

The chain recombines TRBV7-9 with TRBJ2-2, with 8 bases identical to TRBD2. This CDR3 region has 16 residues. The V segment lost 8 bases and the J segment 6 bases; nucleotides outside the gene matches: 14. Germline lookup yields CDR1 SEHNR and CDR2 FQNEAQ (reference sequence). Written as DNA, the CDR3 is TGTGCCAGCCCCCGTGCGAGCGGGAGAAGGGCCGGGGAGCTGTTTTTT. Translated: CASPRASGRRAGELFF.

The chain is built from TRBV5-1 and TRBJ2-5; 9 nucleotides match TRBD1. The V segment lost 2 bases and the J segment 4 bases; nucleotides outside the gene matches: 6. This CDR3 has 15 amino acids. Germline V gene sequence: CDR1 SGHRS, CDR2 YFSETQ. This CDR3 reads CASSFELGQGETQYF. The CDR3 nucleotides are TGCGCCAGCAGCTTCGAGCTGGGACAGGGAGAGACCCAGTACTTC.

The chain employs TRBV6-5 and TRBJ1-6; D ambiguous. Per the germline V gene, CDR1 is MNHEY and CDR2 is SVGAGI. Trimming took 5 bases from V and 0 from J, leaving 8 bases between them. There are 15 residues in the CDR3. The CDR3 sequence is CASSPQSSYNSPLHF. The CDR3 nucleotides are TGTGCCAGCAGTCCACAGTCCTCCTATAATTCACCCCTCCACTTT.

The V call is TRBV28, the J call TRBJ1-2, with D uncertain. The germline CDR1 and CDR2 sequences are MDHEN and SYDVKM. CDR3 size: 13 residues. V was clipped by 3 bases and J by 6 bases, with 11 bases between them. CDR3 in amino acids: CASSFMAVDGYTF. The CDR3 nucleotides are TGTGCCAGCAGTTTTATGGCAGTCGATGGCTACACCTTC.

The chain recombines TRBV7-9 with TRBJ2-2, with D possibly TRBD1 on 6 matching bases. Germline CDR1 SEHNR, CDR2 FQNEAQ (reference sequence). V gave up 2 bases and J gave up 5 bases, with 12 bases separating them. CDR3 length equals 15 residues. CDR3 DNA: TGTGCCAGCAGCTTACCAACTACAGGGACCGGGGAGCTGTTTTTT. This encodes CASSLPTTGTGELFF.

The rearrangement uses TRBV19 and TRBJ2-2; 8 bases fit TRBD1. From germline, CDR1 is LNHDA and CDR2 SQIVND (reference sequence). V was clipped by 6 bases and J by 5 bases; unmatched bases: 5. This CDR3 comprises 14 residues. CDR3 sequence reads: CASSPRTGTGELFF. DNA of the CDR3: TGTGCCAGTAGCCCCCGGACAGGGACCGGGGAGCTGTTTTTT.

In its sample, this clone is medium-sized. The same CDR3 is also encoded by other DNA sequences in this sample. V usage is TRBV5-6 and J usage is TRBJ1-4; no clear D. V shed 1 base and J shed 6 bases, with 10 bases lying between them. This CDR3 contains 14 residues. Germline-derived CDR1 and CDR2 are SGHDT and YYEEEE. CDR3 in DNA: TGTGCCAGCAGCTTGCGGGGATTGGATGAAAAACTGTTTTTT. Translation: CASSLRGLDEKLFF.

CDR3 loop: CASSRRTSTFSNTGELFF. CDR3 DNA sequence: TGTGCCAGCAGCCGAAGGACATCTACATTCTCGAACACCGGGGAGCTGTTTTTT. The chain carries TRBV14 and TRBJ2-2; the D gene is possibly TRBD1 (5 bases). The CDR3 is 18 residues long. Germline V gives CDR1 SGHDN, CDR2 FVKESK. The V gene lost 4 bases and the J gene lost 0 bases, with 18 bases spanning the gap.